The rows below give T cell receptor beta chains drawn from one sample of a study of T cells expressing NK-cell markers. Using the 5' RACE reads, TCRdb records one entry per CDR3 protein without DNA. This table holds 400,000 to 550,000 distinct CDR3 sequences. The sequenced sample consisted of blood T cells: a sorted CD56 or NKG2C T cell subset, CD4+ or CD8+ T cells, or bulk PBMC T cells (not recorded which). The source of these receptors is a woman aged 18 to 75 in good health. Both conserved end residues are part of each CDR3.

V	J	CDR3
TRBV7-2	TRBJ2-1	CASSRQGSSYNEQFF
TRBV6-5	TRBJ1-2	CASSYGGQGVYGYTF
TRBV10-2	TRBJ1-2	CASSDGGSYGYTF
TRBV9	TRBJ1-2	CASSLPSDHNYGYTF
TRBV30	TRBJ1-2	CAWSSRNSGYTF
TRBV5-6	TRBJ2-3	CASSLSAGPDTQYF
TRBV7-2	TRBJ1-4	CASSLAAGGEKLFF
TRBV20-1	TRBJ2-1	CSGAGGYGYNEQFF
TRBV24-1	TRBJ1-2	CATSDAGQGYGYTF
TRBV6-1	TRBJ2-5	CASRRQSTLQETQYF
TRBV6-1	TRBJ1-5	CASIKQFDQPQHF
TRBV12-3/TRBV12-4	TRBJ2-2	CASSGRELVNTGELFF
TRBV12-5	TRBJ2-5	CASGLVLGPEETQYF
TRBV6-2/TRBV6-3	TRBJ2-1	CASSYTPLAGVGNEQFF
TRBV29-1	TRBJ2-4	CSVLQGAPNIQYF
TRBV29-1	TRBJ1-4	CSVTVGAATNEKLFF
TRBV6-5	TRBJ2-1	CASSYGLAGVYEQFF
TRBV12-3/TRBV12-4	TRBJ1-1	CASSFGGSTEAFF
TRBV6-1	TRBJ2-6	CASSDAGSGANVLTF
TRBV20-1	TRBJ2-7	CSAPGVAYEQYF
TRBV10-3	TRBJ2-3	CAISGGTADTQYF
TRBV4-2	TRBJ2-7	CASSQELAGGTYEQYF
TRBV12-3/TRBV12-4	TRBJ1-5	CASSLADLNQPQHF
TRBV10-3	TRBJ1-1	CAIRGQLNTEAFF
TRBV18	TRBJ1-6	CASSRDADNSPLHF
TRBV6-1	TRBJ2-7	CASTSRDSIDEQYF
TRBV20-1	TRBJ2-3	CSGEGKRGSTDTQYF
TRBV29-1	TRBJ2-3	CSAKTLSTDTQYF
TRBV23-1	TRBJ2-2	CASSLVAGPNTGELFF
TRBV12-3/TRBV12-4	TRBJ2-2	CASSIQGLATGELFF
TRBV12-3/TRBV12-4	TRBJ2-2	CASRREAGTGELFF
TRBV2	TRBJ2-7	CASTMGQSYEQYF
TRBV6-5	TRBJ2-1	CASSYGPLGSQFF
TRBV14	TRBJ1-1	CASSNRGQAFF
TRBV9	TRBJ1-4	CVSSGRPGQSNEKLFF
TRBV11-2	TRBJ2-3	CASSYIAGGTDTQYF
TRBV7-2	TRBJ1-2	CASSLEWVLNYGYTF
TRBV7-6	TRBJ2-3	CASSSNFPDTQYF
TRBV11-2	TRBJ2-1	CASSQWDQENEQFF
TRBV21-1	TRBJ2-3	CASSPGTGAVTDTQYF
TRBV7-2	TRBJ1-2	CASSTGTVNYGYTF
TRBV15	TRBJ2-1	CATSRDLGSSWFF
TRBV18	TRBJ2-7	CASSGLAGEGPTYEQYF
TRBV5-1	TRBJ2-1	CASSLAQNNEQFF
TRBV20-1	TRBJ2-7	CSARIRASGYYEQYF
TRBV6-2/TRBV6-3	TRBJ1-5	CASSYGDRAYSNQPQHF
TRBV7-3	TRBJ1-1	CASSLFVGTGRSMNTEAFF
TRBV7-2	TRBJ2-5	CASSLAAGALQETQYF
TRBV3-1	TRBJ2-7	CASSRYLAISYEQYF
TRBV5-4	TRBJ2-5	CASSSGWVPQETQYF
TRBV2	TRBJ2-3	CASSAPPSTDTQYF
TRBV11-2	TRBJ2-1	CASSPGLAGAYNEQFF
TRBV11-2	TRBJ2-5	CASSLAPSSRQTQYF
TRBV12-3/TRBV12-4	TRBJ2-7	CASRAPTGRGDYEQYF